This T cell receptor beta chain came from a study of a mutant IDH1 vaccine in newly diagnosed glioma (dated by TCRdb to about 2021). Context from the whole study: Patients received eight vaccinations in weeks 1, 3, 5, 7, 11, 15, 19 and 23, corresponding to visits V03 through V10. For exploratory analyses, longitudinal TCRB deep sequencing was carried out in around 26 treated patients wherever samples were available. Of the approximately 30 treated patients, approximately 62% were male and about 40% were female, and a mean age of approximately 40 years was recorded. Peripheral blood was collected at six visits: V03 (baseline), V05, V07, V10, V12 and V13. Vaccination began 4-6 weeks after radiotherapy alone, or alongside temozolomide cycles in the chemotherapy-containing groups. Before enrollment, patients had received standard therapy of radiotherapy alone, temozolomide alone, or radiochemotherapy with temozolomide; most received the combination.

The full study reports these points: Pseudoprogression appeared unrelated to alterations in the top peripheral T cell clonotypes detected by TCRB sequencing. It was noted by the authors that analyses of patient blood samples could not be reproduced owing to sample limitations. Across multiple MHC alleles, vaccine-induced immune responses were seen in approximately 93% of patients. PBMC samples for TCRB deep sequencing were selected based on availability.

Interpreted using the paper, the time point label stands for: week 23, last vaccination. Every vaccine dose consisted of 300 ug of a 20-mer mutant IDH1 peptide in Montanide, administered subcutaneously together with topical imiquimod. All donors had newly diagnosed IDH1-mutant astrocytomas of WHO grade 3 or 4 that showed loss of nuclear ATRX. The samples were drawn from NOA16, a multicentre, single-arm, open-label phase I trial in Germany that tested a mutant IDH1 peptide vaccine in humans for the first time. Genomic DNA for TCRB sequencing was extracted from EDTA blood using the DNeasy Blood and Tissue Kit. Library method: the immunoSEQ multiplex PCR assay. The hsTCRB Kit was used according to the manufacturer's protocol to amplify rearranged TCR beta chain sequences. TCRB libraries were sequenced on an Illumina MiSeq. The authors' analysis ran thus. The kit vendor's proprietary platform handled demultiplexing, trimming and gene mapping. The table comes from immuneACCESS by way of TCRdb, which keeps in-frame sequences with V and J called. Part of the clones is missing from these tables; in studies checked, under half for an unresolved V gene and the rest for unknown reasons. V, J and clone size are taken as reported in that table, and D and trimming were inferred from the DNA itself. The sample yields around 30,000 clones; around 80% were counted once. The ten largest clones capture under 8.5% of the sample.

Worth noting for this clone: No cognate antigen has been identified for it. No qualities accompany the bases; no much larger clone lies one base away.

Inclusive of the bounding cysteine and phenylalanine, the CDR3 is 11 residues long. Just CDR3 DNA is preserved here, 33 bases in frame from base 1. From the germline V gene (reference sequence), CDR1 is DFQATT and CDR2 is SNEGSKA. V drops 5 bases and J drops 1 base, leaving 5 bases in between. Material: PBMCs, obtained from a glioma patient whose treatment included an IDH1 peptide vaccine. This clonotype was sampled from a woman between 18 and 29 years old with glioma. The rearrangement combines TRBV20-1 with TRBJ1-1; no D gene is confidently identified. DNA sequence: TGCAGTGCTCGGGGGAACACTGAAGCTTTCTTT. This is translated as CSARGNTEAFF.